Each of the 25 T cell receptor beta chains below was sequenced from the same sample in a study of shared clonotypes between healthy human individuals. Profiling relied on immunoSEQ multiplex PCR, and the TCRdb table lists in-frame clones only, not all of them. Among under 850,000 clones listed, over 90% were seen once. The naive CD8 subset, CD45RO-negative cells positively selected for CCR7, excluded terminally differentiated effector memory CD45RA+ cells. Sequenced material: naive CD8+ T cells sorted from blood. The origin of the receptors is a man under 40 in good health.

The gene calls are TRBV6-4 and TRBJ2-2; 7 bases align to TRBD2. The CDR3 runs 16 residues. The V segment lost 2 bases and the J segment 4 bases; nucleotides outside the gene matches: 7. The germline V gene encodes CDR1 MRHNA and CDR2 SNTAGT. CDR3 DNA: TGTGCCAGCAGTGACCTCCCAGCGGGAAGCACCGGGGAGCTGTTTTTT. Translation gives CASSDLPAGSTGELFF.

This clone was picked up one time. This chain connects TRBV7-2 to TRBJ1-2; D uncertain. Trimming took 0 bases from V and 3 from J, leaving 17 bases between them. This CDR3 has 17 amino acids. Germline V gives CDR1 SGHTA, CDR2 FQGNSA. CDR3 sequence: CASSLARLRTHHYGYTF. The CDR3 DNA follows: TGTGCCAGCAGCTTAGCGCGATTACGGACCCATCACTATGGCTACACCTTC.

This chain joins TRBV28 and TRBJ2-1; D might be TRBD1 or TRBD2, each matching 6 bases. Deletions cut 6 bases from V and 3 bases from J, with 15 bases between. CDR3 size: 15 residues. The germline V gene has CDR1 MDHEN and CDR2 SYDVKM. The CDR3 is CASRARGGLYNEQFF. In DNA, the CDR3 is TGTGCCAGCAGAGCTCGTGGGGGGCTCTACAATGAGCAGTTCTTC.

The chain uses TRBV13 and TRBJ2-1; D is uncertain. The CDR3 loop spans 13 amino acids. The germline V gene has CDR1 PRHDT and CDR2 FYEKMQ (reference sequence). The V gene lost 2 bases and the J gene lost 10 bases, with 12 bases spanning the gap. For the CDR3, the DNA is TGTGCCAGCAGCTTAAGAGTTTCCCAGGAGCAGTTCTTC. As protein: CASSLRVSQEQFF.

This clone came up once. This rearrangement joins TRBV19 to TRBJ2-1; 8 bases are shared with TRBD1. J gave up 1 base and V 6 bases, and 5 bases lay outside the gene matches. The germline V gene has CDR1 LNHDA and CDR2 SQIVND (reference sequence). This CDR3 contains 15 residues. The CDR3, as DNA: TGTGCCAGTAGGGACAGGGACTCTTCCTACAATGAGCAGTTCTTC. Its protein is CASRDRDSSYNEQFF.

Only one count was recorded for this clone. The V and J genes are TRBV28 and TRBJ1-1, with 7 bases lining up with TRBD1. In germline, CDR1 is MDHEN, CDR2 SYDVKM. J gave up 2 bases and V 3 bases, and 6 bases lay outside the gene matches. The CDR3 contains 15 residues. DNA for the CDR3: TGTGCCAGCAGTTTGCAGGGGGGCGCTAACACTGAAGCTTTCTTT. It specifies CASSLQGGANTEAFF. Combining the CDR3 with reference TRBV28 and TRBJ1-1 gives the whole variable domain DVKVTQSSRYLVKRTGEKVFLECVQDMDHENMFWYRQDPGLGLRLIYFSYDVKMKEKGDIPEGYSVSREKKERFSLILESASTNQTSMYLCASSLQGGANTEAFFGQGTRLTVV.

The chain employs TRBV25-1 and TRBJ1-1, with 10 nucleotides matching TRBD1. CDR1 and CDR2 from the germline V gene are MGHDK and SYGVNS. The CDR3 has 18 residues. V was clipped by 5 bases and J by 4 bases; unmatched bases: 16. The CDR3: CASSPPGQGNRSPTEAFF. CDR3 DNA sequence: TGTGCCAGCAGTCCTCCGGGACAGGGGAACCGCAGCCCCACTGAAGCTTTCTTT.

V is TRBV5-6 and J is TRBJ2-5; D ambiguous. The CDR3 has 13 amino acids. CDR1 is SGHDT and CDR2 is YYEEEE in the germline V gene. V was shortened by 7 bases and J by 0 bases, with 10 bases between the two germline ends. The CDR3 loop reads CASRRNYQETQYF. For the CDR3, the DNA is TGTGCCAGCCGAAGGAACTACCAAGAGACCCAGTACTTC. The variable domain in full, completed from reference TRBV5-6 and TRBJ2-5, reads DAGVTQSPTHLIKTRGQQVTLRCSPKSGHDTVSWYQQALGQGPQFIFQYYEEEERQRGNFPDRFSGHQFPNYSSELNVNALLLGDSALYLCASRRNYQETQYFGPGTRLLVL.

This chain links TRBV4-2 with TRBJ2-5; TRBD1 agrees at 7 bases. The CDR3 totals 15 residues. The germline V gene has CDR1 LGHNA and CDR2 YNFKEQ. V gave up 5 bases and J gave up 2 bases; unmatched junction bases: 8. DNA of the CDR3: TGTGCCAGCAGCTACCGGGACAGCGAACAAGAGACCCAGTACTTC. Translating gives CASSYRDSEQETQYF.

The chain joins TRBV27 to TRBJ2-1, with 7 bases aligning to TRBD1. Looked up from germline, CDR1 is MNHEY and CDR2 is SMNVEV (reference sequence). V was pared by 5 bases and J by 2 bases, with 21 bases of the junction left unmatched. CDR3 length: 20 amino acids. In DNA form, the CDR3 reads TGTGCCAGCAGTCCGAAACGTGACAGGGTATGGGAATTTGCCTACAATGAGCAGTTCTTC. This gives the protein CASSPKRDRVWEFAYNEQFF.

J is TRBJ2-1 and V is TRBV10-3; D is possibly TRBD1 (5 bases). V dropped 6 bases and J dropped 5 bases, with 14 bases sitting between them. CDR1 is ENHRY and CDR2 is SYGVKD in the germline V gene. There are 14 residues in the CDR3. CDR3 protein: CAIRNTQGNNEQFF. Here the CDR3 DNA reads TGTGCCATCAGAAACACCCAGGGAAACAATGAGCAGTTCTTC.

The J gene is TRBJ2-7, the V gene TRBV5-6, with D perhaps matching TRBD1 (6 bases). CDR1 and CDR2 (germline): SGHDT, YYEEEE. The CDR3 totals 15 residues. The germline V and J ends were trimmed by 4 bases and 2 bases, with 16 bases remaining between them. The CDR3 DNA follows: TGTGCCAGCAGCCAAGGACAGACCGCGACCTACGAGCAGTACTTC. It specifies CASSQGQTATYEQYF. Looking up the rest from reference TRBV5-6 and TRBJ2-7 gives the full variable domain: DAGVTQSPTHLIKTRGQQVTLRCSPKSGHDTVSWYQQALGQGPQFIFQYYEEEERQRGNFPDRFSGHQFPNYSSELNVNALLLGDSALYLCASSQGQTATYEQYFGPGTRLTVT.

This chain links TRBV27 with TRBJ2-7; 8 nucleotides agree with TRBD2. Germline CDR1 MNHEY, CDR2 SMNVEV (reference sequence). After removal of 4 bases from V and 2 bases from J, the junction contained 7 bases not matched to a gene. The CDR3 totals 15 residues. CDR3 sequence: CASSSRAGAAYEQYF. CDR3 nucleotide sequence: TGTGCCAGCAGTTCCCGAGCGGGAGCGGCCTACGAGCAGTACTTC.

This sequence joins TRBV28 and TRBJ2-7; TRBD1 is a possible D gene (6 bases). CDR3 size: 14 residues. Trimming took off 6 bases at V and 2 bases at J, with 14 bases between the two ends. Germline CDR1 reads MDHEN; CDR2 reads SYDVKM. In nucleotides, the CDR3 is TGTGCCAGCAGCCACAGGGTAAACACCTACGAGCAGTACTTC. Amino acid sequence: CASSHRVNTYEQYF.

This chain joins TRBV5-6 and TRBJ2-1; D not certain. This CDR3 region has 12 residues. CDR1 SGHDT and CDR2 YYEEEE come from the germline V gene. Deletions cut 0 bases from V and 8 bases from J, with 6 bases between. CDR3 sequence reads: CASSLESDEQFF. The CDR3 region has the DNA TGTGCCAGCAGCTTGGAGTCAGATGAGCAGTTCTTC.

The CDR3 bases are TGCAGCGTAGACGGCGTGGGCGGGAGTCCAACCTACAATGAGCAGTTCTTC. Translating gives CSVDGVGGSPTYNEQFF. The chain uses TRBV29-1 and TRBJ2-1; TRBD2 matches at 7 bases. The CDR3 loop spans 17 amino acids. Germline CDR1 SQVTM, CDR2 ANQGSEA. Trimming took 6 bases from V and 2 from J; bases not matched to a gene: 16.

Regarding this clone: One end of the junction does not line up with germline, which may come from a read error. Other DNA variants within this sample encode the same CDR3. The CDR3, as DNA: TGTGCCAGTTGGGACAGCTCCTATGAGCAGTACTTC. It specifies CASWDSSYEQYF. V gene TRBV27 combines with J gene TRBJ2-7, with TRBD1 identical over 7 bases. This CDR3 is built from 12 residues. Looked up from germline, CDR1 is MNHEY and CDR2 is SMNVEV (reference sequence).

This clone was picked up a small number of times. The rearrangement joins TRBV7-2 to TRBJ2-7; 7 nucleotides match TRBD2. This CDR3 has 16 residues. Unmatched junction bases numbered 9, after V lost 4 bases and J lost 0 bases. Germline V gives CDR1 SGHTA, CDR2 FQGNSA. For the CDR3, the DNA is TGTGCCAGCAGCTCGACCGGGGGGACGGGCTCCTACGAGCAGTACTTC. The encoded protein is CASSSTGGTGSYEQYF.

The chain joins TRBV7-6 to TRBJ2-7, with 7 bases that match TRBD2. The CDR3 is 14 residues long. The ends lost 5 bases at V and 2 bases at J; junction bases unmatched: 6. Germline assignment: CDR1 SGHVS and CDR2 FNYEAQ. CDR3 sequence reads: CASSPSGATYEQYF. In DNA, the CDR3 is TGTGCCAGCAGCCCTAGCGGAGCAACCTACGAGCAGTACTTC.

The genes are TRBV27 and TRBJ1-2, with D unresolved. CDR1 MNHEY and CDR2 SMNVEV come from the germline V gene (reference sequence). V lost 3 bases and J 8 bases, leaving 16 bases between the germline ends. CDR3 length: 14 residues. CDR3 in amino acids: CASSFSAHGPGYTF. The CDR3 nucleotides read TGTGCCAGCAGTTTCAGTGCCCACGGTCCCGGCTACACCTTC.

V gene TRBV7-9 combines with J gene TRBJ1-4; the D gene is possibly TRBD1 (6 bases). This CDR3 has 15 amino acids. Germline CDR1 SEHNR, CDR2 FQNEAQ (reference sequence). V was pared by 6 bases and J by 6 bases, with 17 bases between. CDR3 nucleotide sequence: TGTGCCAGCAGGCCTTACAGGGAACGACATGAAAAACTGTTTTTT. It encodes CASRPYRERHEKLFF.

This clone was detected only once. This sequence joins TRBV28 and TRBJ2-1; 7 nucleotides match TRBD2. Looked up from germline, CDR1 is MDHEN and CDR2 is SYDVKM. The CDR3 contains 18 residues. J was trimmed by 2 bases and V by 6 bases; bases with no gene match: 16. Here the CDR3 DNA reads TGTGCCAGCAGCCTCCCACTCCCAGGGAGGGAAGCCTACAATGAGCAGTTCTTC. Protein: CASSLPLPGREAYNEQFF.

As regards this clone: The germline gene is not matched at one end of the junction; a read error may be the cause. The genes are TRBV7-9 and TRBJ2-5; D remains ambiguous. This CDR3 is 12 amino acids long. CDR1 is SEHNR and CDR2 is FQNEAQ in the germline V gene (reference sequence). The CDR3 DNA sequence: TGTGCCAGCAGATTAGGACAAGAGACCCAGTACTTC. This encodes CASRLGQETQYF. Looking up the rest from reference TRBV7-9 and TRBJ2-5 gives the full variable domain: DTGVSQNPRHKITKRGQNVTFRCDPISEHNRLYWYRQTLGQGPEFLTYFQNEAQLEKSRLLSDRFSAERPKGSFSTLEIQRTEQGDSAMYLCASRLGQETQYFGPGTRLLVL.

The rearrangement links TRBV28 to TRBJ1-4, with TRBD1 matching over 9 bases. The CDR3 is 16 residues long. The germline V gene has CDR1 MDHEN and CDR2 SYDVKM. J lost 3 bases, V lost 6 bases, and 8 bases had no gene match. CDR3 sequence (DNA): TGTGCCAGCAGATTAGGACAGGGGATATCTAATGAAAAACTGTTTTTT. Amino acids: CASRLGQGISNEKLFF.

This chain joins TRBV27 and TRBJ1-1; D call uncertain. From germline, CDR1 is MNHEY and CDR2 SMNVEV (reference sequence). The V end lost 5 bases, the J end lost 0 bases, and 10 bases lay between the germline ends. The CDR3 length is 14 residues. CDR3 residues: CASSQQNMNTEAFF. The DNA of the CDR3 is TGTGCCAGCAGTCAGCAGAACATGAACACTGAAGCTTTCTTT.